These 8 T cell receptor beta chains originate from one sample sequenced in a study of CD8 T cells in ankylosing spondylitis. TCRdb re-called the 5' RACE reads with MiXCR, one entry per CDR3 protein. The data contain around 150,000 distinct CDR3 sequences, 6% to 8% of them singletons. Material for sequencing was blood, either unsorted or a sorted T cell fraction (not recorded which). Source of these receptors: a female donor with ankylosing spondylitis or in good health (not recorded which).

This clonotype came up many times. The CDR3: CASSYGTITDTQYF. In DNA, the CDR3 is TGTGCCAGCAGTTATGGGACTATCACAGATACGCAGTATTTT. The chain joins TRBV6-5 to TRBJ2-3; TRBD2 matches 7 bases. Unmatched junction bases numbered 2, after V lost 3 bases and J lost 2 bases. The CDR3 extends over 14 amino acids. Germline CDR1 and CDR2: MNHEY and SVGAGI.

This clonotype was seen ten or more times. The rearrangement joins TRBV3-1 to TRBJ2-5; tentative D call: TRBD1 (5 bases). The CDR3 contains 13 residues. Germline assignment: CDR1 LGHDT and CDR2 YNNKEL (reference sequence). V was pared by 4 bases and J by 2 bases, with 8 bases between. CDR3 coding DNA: TGTGCCAGCAGCCGCAAGGGGCAAGAGACCCAGTACTTC. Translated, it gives CASSRKGQETQYF.

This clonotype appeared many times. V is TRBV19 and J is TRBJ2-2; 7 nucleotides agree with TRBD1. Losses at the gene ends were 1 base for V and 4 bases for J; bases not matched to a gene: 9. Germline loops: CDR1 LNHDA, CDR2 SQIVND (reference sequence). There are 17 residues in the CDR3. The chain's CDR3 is CASSIAADRAGTGELFF. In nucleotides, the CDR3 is TGTGCCAGTAGTATAGCCGCCGACAGGGCTGGCACCGGGGAGCTGTTTTTT.

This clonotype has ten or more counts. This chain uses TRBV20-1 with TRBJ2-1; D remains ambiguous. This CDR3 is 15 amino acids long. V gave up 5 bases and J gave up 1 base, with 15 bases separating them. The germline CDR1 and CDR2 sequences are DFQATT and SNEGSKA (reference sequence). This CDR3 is CSAPTLSLSYNEQFF. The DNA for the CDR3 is TGCAGTGCTCCCACACTTAGCCTATCCTACAATGAGCAGTTCTTC.

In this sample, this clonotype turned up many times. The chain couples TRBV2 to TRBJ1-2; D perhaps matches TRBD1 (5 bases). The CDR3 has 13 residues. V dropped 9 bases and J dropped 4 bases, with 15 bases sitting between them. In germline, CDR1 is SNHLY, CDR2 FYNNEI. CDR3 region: CARWSGGSYGYTF. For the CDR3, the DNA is TGTGCCAGGTGGAGTGGGGGGAGCTATGGCTACACCTTC.

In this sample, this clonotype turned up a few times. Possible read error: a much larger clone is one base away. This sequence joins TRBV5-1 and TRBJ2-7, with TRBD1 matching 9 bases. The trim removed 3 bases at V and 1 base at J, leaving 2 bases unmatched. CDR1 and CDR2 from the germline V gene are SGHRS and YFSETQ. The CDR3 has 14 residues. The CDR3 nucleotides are TGCGCCAGCAGCTCCGGGACAGGGTCCTACGAGCAGTACTTC. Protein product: CASSSGTGSYEQYF.

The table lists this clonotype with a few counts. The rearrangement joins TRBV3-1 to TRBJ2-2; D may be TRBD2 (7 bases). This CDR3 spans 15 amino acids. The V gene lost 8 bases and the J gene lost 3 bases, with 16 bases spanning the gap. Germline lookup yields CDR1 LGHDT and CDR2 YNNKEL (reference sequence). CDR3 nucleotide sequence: TGTGCCAGCTCCCGGGGGGCCGGGTACACCGGGGAGCTGTTTTTT. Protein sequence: CASSRGAGYTGELFF.

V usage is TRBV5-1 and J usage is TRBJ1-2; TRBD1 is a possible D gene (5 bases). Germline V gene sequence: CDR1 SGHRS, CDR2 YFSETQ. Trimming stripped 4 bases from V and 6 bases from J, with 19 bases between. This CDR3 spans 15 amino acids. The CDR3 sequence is CASSGDGTKGDGYTF. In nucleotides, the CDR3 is TGCGCCAGCAGCGGCGATGGGACGAAAGGTGATGGCTACACCTTC.